This passage covers 30 T cell receptor beta chains from one sample sequenced in a study of blood T cell repertoires in COVID-19. The repertoire was sequenced with immunoSEQ multiplex PCR; TCRdb's copy has only in-frame clones and lacks some. The table shows around 76,000 clones, with 85% occurring only once. The sample taken for sequencing was peripheral blood. These receptors all come from a man aged 80 or over with acute or convalescent COVID-19.

The rearrangement links TRBV19 to TRBJ2-5, with 16 nucleotides matching TRBD2. The CDR3 length is 21 residues. Unmatched junction bases numbered 12, after V lost 1 base and J lost 1 base. CDR1 LNHDA and CDR2 SQIVND come from the germline V gene (reference sequence). The CDR3 loop reads CASSIGPPGLAGGVFQETQYF. Here the CDR3 DNA reads TGTGCCAGTAGTATAGGCCCTCCGGGACTAGCGGGAGGGGTATTCCAAGAGACCCAGTACTTC.

The chain has TRBV5-4 and TRBJ2-5; D remains ambiguous. Per the germline V gene, CDR1 is SGHNT and CDR2 is YYREEE (reference sequence). This CDR3 has 14 residues. V was clipped by 0 bases and J by 4 bases, with 10 bases between them. Here the CDR3 DNA reads TGTGCCAGCAGCTTGGGCGCAGGTCGAGAGACCCAGTACTTC. The encoded protein is CASSLGAGRETQYF.

This clone was detected once. The CDR3 protein is CASTWTGLSYEQYF. Here the CDR3 DNA reads TGTGCCAGCACTTGGACAGGGCTAAGTTACGAGCAGTACTTC. This chain connects TRBV2 to TRBJ2-7; 8 nucleotides agree with TRBD1. This CDR3 region has 14 residues. V shed 7 bases and J 4 bases; nucleotides not matched to a gene: 9. Germline assignment: CDR1 SNHLY and CDR2 FYNNEI. The entire variable domain, with the rest obtained from reference TRBV2 and TRBJ2-7, is as follows: EPEVTQTPSHQVTQMGQEVILRCVPISNHLYFYWYRQILGQKVEFLVSFYNNEISEKSEIFDDQFSVERPDGSNFTLKIRSTKLEDSAMYFCASTWTGLSYEQYFGPGTRLTVT.

The chain has TRBV28 and TRBJ1-5, with D perhaps matching TRBD1 (6 bases). Germline CDR1 reads MDHEN; CDR2 reads SYDVKM. The CDR3 totals 15 residues. V was cut by 7 bases and J by 2 bases, with 15 bases left in between. Here the CDR3 reads CASKQGTMGNQPQHF. CDR3 DNA sequence: TGTGCCAGCAAACAGGGTACGATGGGCAATCAGCCCCAGCATTTT.

The V and J genes are TRBV18 and TRBJ2-5; D ambiguous. CDR3 length: 13 amino acids. V was trimmed by 6 bases and J by 0 bases, leaving 8 bases between them. Per the germline V gene, CDR1 is KGHSH and CDR2 is LQKENI. This chain's CDR3 is CASSPLDQETQYF. In DNA, the CDR3 is TGTGCCAGCTCGCCTCTAGACCAAGAGACCCAGTACTTC. Filled out from reference TRBV18 and TRBJ2-5, the complete variable domain reads NAGVMQNPRHLVRRRGQEARLRCSPMKGHSHVYWYRQLPEEGLKFMVYLQKENIIDESGMPKERFSAEFPKEGPSILRIQQVVRGDSAAYFCASSPLDQETQYFGPGTRLLVL.

This chain links TRBV19 with TRBJ2-2; TRBD2 matches at 11 bases. V trimming: 1 base; J trimming: 0 bases; junction bases outside the gene matches: 10. CDR3 length equals 20 residues. The V gene's germline CDR1 is LNHDA and CDR2 SQIVND (reference sequence). As DNA, the CDR3 is TGTGCCAGTAGTATAGCAGGGGTCATAGCGGGAGGGCCGAACACCGGGGAGCTGTTTTTT. It yields the protein CASSIAGVIAGGPNTGELFF.

The chain links TRBV29-1 to TRBJ1-1; 10 bases are a match to TRBD1. The V and J ends lost 7 bases and 4 bases, in that order; junction bases with no gene match: 9. CDR3 size: 14 residues. Per germline, CDR1 SQVTM and CDR2 ANQGSEA. The CDR3 protein is CSAWDRGLVTEAFF. The CDR3 coding sequence is TGCAGCGCCTGGGACAGGGGTTTAGTCACTGAAGCTTTCTTT. Full variable domain (outside the CDR3, taken from reference TRBV29-1 and TRBJ1-1): SAVISQKPSRDICQRGTSLTIQCQVDSQVTMMFWYRQQPGQSLTLIATANQGSEATYESGFVIDKFPISRPNLTFSTLTVSNMSPEDSSIYLCSAWDRGLVTEAFFGQGTRLTVV.

The chain uses TRBV7-9 and TRBJ2-5; 9 nucleotides line up with TRBD2. In germline, CDR1 is SEHNR, CDR2 FQNEAQ (reference sequence). The CDR3 covers 17 residues. V lost 4 bases and J lost 5; bases outside the gene matches: 14. The CDR3 nucleotides are TGTGCCAGCAGCTACCCCCGGGGAGTTAGCGGGGGTGAGACCCAGTACTTC. Encoded protein: CASSYPRGVSGGETQYF.

This clone was picked up one time. The J gene is TRBJ1-3, the V gene TRBV7-9, with D hard to call. This CDR3 has 16 residues. V gave up 5 bases and J gave up 0 bases, with 14 bases separating them. Per the germline V gene, CDR1 is SEHNR and CDR2 is FQNEAQ (reference sequence). The CDR3 loop reads CASSPTRTPSGNTIYF. The CDR3 region has the DNA TGTGCCAGCAGCCCTACCAGGACTCCCTCTGGAAACACCATATATTTT.

This chain uses TRBV7-2 with TRBJ2-2, with 7 positions matching TRBD1. V shed 4 bases and J 1 base; nucleotides not matched to a gene: 6. Germline V lookup: CDR1 SGHTA, CDR2 FQGNSA. CDR3 length: 16 amino acids. CDR3 loop: CASSWETGLNTGELFF. CDR3 nucleotide sequence: TGTGCCAGCAGCTGGGAGACAGGGTTGAACACCGGGGAGCTGTTTTTT.

The chain carries TRBV27 and TRBJ2-4; D perhaps matches TRBD2 (7 bases). The CDR3 has 19 residues. V lost 8 bases, J lost 3 bases, and 29 bases lay in between. CDR1 is MNHEY, CDR2 SMNVEV, per germline (reference sequence). The chain's CDR3 is CASALRGGDPGKGKNIQYF. The CDR3 DNA follows: TGTGCCAGCGCTCTCAGGGGAGGGGACCCCGGAAAGGGCAAAAACATTCAGTACTTC.

The genes are TRBV7-9 and TRBJ2-3; TRBD1 aligns across 7 bases. From germline, CDR1 is SEHNR and CDR2 FQNEAQ (reference sequence). This CDR3 spans 14 amino acids. J lost 2 bases, V lost 5 bases, and 4 bases had no gene match. The CDR3 region has the DNA TGTGCCAGCAGCCCGGGACAGAACACAGATACGCAGTATTTT. It translates to CASSPGQNTDTQYF.

The J gene is TRBJ1-1, the V gene TRBV5-1; TRBD1 matches 7 bases. CDR3 length: 15 amino acids. The germline gives CDR1 SGHRS, CDR2 YFSETQ. Trimming at V came to 2 bases and at J to 6 bases, leaving 10 bases not matched to a gene. The CDR3 nucleotides are TGCGCCAGCAGCTTAGACAGGGAAAGGGGCGCTGAAGCTTTCTTT. It is translated as CASSLDRERGAEAFF.

The chain recombines TRBV11-3 with TRBJ2-2, with TRBD1 matching 9 bases. This CDR3 has 15 amino acids. With V trimmed by 6 bases and J by 1 base, 3 bases remained unmatched. Germline CDR1 SGHNT, CDR2 YENEEA. The CDR3 bases are TGTGCCAGCAGACCGGGACAGGGGAACACCGGGGAGCTGTTTTTT. Translation: CASRPGQGNTGELFF.

This clone was recorded only once. The V and J genes are TRBV6-5 and TRBJ1-1; TRBD1 might be the D (5 bases). CDR1 is MNHEY and CDR2 is SVGAGI in the germline V gene. Trimming pared 0 bases from V and 5 bases from J, leaving 13 bases between. This CDR3 has 15 residues. The chain's CDR3 is CASSYSGRVRTEAFF. The CDR3 DNA is TGTGCCAGCAGTTACTCCGGCAGGGTTAGGACTGAAGCTTTCTTT.

The gene calls are TRBV6-5 and TRBJ2-7; 8 nucleotides line up with TRBD2. Unmatched junction bases numbered 4, after V lost 0 bases and J lost 3 bases. This CDR3 is built from 15 residues. Germline V gene lookup returns CDR1 MNHEY and CDR2 SVGAGI. CDR3 protein: CASSYSYTSGYEQYF. CDR3 DNA: TGTGCCAGCAGTTACTCGTACACTAGCGGCTACGAGCAGTACTTC.

This sequence joins TRBV28 and TRBJ2-3; 9 bases line up with TRBD2. Germline V gives CDR1 MDHEN, CDR2 SYDVKM. The V gene end was trimmed by 3 bases and the J gene end by 1 base; junction bases not matched to a gene: 2. The CDR3 runs to 15 residues. In DNA form, the CDR3 reads TGTGCCAGCAGTTTCCGCGGGGGGGGCACAGATACGCAGTATTTT. It yields the protein CASSFRGGGTDTQYF. Based on the CDR3 plus reference TRBV28 and TRBJ2-3, the full variable domain is DVKVTQSSRYLVKRTGEKVFLECVQDMDHENMFWYRQDPGLGLRLIYFSYDVKMKEKGDIPEGYSVSREKKERFSLILESASTNQTSMYLCASSFRGGGTDTQYFGPGTRLTVL.

As DNA, the CDR3 is TGTGCCAGCAGCTCTCCTAGCGGGAGAGATACGCAGTATTTT. Protein: CASSSPSGRDTQYF. The V call is TRBV11-2, the J call TRBJ2-3; 10 bases agree with TRBD2. Germline CDR1 is SGHAT and CDR2 is FQNNGV. J was trimmed by 5 bases and V by 4 bases; bases with no gene match: 3. The CDR3 contains 14 residues.

This sequence joins TRBV7-3 and TRBJ1-2, with TRBD1 as a possible D gene (6 bases). The V end was cut by 5 bases, the J end by 0 bases, with 13 bases between. The CDR3 has 15 amino acids. CDR1 and CDR2 from the germline V gene are SGHTA and FQGTGA. The CDR3 sequence is CASSVDRSTNYGYTF. The CDR3 nucleotides read TGTGCCAGCAGCGTCGACAGGAGTACTAACTATGGCTACACCTTC.

The chain uses TRBV27 and TRBJ1-4, with 8 bases fitting TRBD1. CDR3 size: 17 residues. Trimming took 3 bases from V and 5 from J; bases not matched to a gene: 11. Germline-derived CDR1 and CDR2 are MNHEY and SMNVEV (reference sequence). The CDR3 nucleotides are TGTGCCAGCAGTTTTTCCCCTGGACAGGGTCGCAATGAAAAACTGTTTTTT. Its translation: CASSFSPGQGRNEKLFF.

This chain links TRBV4-1 with TRBJ1-2; D might be TRBD1 (5 bases). CDR1 MGHRA and CDR2 YSYEKL come from the germline V gene. The CDR3 covers 14 residues. V was trimmed by 4 bases and J by 2 bases, leaving 11 bases between them. The CDR3 region is CASSPPQANYGYTF. CDR3 coding DNA: TGCGCCAGCAGCCCACCACAGGCGAACTATGGCTACACCTTC.

V gene TRBV7-2 combines with J gene TRBJ1-4, with D unresolved. The V end lost 4 bases, the J end lost 7 bases, and 13 bases lay between the germline ends. The CDR3 extends over 14 amino acids. CDR1 is SGHTA, CDR2 FQGNSA, per germline. DNA for the CDR3: TGTGCCAGCAGCTCCCGGAGGGAGGGTGAAAAACTGTTTTTT. Encoded protein: CASSSRREGEKLFF.

This clone was recorded only once. The genes are TRBV5-1 and TRBJ2-3, with 11 bases matching TRBD2. The CDR3 has 14 amino acids. With V trimmed by 5 bases and J by 4 bases, 3 bases remained unmatched. The germline gives CDR1 SGHRS, CDR2 YFSETQ. CDR3 in amino acids: CASRLAGVPDTQYF. The DNA for the CDR3 is TGCGCCAGCAGACTAGCGGGAGTCCCAGATACGCAGTATTTT.

The J gene is TRBJ2-5, the V gene TRBV27; 12 positions agree with TRBD2. V lost 5 bases, J lost 3 bases, and 10 bases stayed unmatched. This CDR3 region has 17 residues. Germline CDR1 MNHEY, CDR2 SMNVEV (reference sequence). The CDR3 loop reads CASSPPHLAGGEETQYF. The CDR3, as DNA: TGTGCCAGCAGTCCCCCCCACCTAGCGGGAGGGGAAGAGACCCAGTACTTC.

This clone came up once. Other DNA sequences within the sample encode an identical CDR3. This rearrangement joins TRBV5-1 to TRBJ2-5; 7 nucleotides line up with TRBD2. Looked up from germline, CDR1 is SGHRS and CDR2 is YFSETQ. The CDR3 consists of 13 residues. V dropped 2 bases and J dropped 5; count of bases not matched to a gene: 3. The CDR3 DNA reads TGCGCCAGCAGCTTTGGGGGAGGGGAGACCCAGTACTTC. Amino acid sequence: CASSFGGGETQYF.

The chain combines TRBV9 with TRBJ2-6; no clear D. The CDR3 spans 15 residues. CDR1 and CDR2 (germline): SGDLS, YYNGEE. Trimming left V 2 bases short and J 0 bases short, with 6 bases between. This CDR3 is CASSVGFSGANVLTF. The CDR3 region has the DNA TGTGCCAGCAGCGTCGGGTTCTCTGGGGCCAACGTCCTGACTTTC. Variable domain in full (rest from reference TRBV9 and TRBJ2-6): DSGVTQTPKHLITATGQRVTLRCSPRSGDLSVYWYQQSLDQGLQFLIQYYNGEERAKGNILERFSAQQFPDLHSELNLSSLELGDSALYFCASSVGFSGANVLTFGAGSRLTVL.

The chain carries TRBV5-4 and TRBJ2-1; TRBD2 might be the D (7 bases). CDR3 size: 14 residues. Germline loops: CDR1 SGHNT, CDR2 YYREEE (reference sequence). Trimming left V 2 bases short and J 5 bases short, with 11 bases between. CDR3 amino acids: CASSFGGGNNEQFF. Here the CDR3 DNA reads TGTGCCAGCAGCTTTGGGGGGGGCAACAATGAGCAGTTCTTC. The whole variable domain, remainder taken from reference TRBV5-4 and TRBJ2-1, is ETGVTQSPTHLIKTRGQQVTLRCSSQSGHNTVSWYQQALGQGPQFIFQYYREEENGRGNFPPRFSGLQFPNYSSELNVNALELDDSALYLCASSFGGGNNEQFFGPGTRLTVL.

The chain couples TRBV29-1 to TRBJ2-7, with 12 bases lining up with TRBD2. The CDR3 spans 12 residues. With 4 bases clipped from V and 5 bases from J, the junction kept 0 bases outside the gene matches. CDR1 is SQVTM and CDR2 is ANQGSEA in the germline V gene. CDR3 nucleotides: TGCAGCGTTGGGACTAGCGGGAACGAGCAGTACTTC. Protein: CSVGTSGNEQYF.

This chain connects TRBV5-6 to TRBJ2-6; D ambiguous. Trimming took off 1 base at V and 0 bases at J, with 8 bases between the two ends. Per germline, CDR1 SGHDT and CDR2 YYEEEE. The CDR3 length is 16 residues. The CDR3 nucleotides are TGTGCCAGCAGCTTGCGGGTTAACTCTGGGGCCAACGTCCTGACTTTC. This gives the protein CASSLRVNSGANVLTF.

The chain links TRBV24-1 to TRBJ2-2; TRBD1 aligns across 7 bases. Per the germline V gene, CDR1 is KGHDR and CDR2 is SFDVKD. Trimming cost V 3 bases and J 3 bases; bases outside gene matches: 6. There are 16 residues in the CDR3. The CDR3 region is CATSDRQGRHTGELFF. CDR3 sequence (DNA): TGTGCCACCAGTGATCGACAGGGAAGGCACACCGGGGAGCTGTTTTTT.